A single T cell receptor beta chain is shown here with its context. Per germline, CDR1 GTSNPN and CDR2 SVGIG (reference sequence). The CDR3 covers 10 residues. The V end was cut by 1 base, the J end by 10 bases, with 5 bases between. Libraries were prepared by immunoSEQ multiplex PCR; TCRdb keeps only in-frame clonotypes and omits some of them. The top ten hold roughly 39% of the sample, which has tens of thousands of clones, 84% seen once. This sample stems from a study of control samples from healthy donors and cancer patients. The TCR was taken from an older man with lung cancer. The chain recombines TRBV30 with TRBJ2-1; D is undetermined. Sequenced: PBMCs. CDR3 amino acids: CAWSAGEQFF. The CDR3 DNA follows: TGTGCCTGGAGTGCCGGGGAGCAGTTCTTC.